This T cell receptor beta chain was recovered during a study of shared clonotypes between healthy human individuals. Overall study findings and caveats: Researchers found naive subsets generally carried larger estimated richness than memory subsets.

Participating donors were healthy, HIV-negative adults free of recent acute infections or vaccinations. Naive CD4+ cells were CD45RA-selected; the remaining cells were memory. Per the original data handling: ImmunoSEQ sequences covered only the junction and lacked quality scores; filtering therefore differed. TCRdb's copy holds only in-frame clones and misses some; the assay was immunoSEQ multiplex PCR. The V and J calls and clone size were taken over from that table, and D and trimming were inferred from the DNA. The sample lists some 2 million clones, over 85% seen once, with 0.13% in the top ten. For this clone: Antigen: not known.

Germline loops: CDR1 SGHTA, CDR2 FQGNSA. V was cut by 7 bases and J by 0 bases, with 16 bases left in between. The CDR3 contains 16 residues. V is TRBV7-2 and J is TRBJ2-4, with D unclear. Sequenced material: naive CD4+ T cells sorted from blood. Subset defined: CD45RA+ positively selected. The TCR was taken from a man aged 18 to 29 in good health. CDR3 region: CASTFSGVLAKNIQYF. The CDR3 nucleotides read TGTGCCAGCACCTTTTCTGGTGTCCTAGCCAAAAACATTCAGTACTTC.